This section outlines one T cell receptor beta chain sequence together with its context. These data belong to a study of blood T cell repertoires in COVID-19. For the study at large: Acute-phase and convalescent COVID-19 samples originated in the United States, Italy and Spain. T cells, B-cell-depleted T cells, or PBMCs supplied cDNA or gDNA.

Trimming shortened V by 2 bases and J by 4 bases, and 7 bases separated the two germline ends. Germline V gene sequence: CDR1 SGDLS, CDR2 YYNGEE. The CDR3 has 13 amino acids. In the original analysis: Amplified reference gene primers provided the basis for estimating nucleated cell counts. The data were produced by immunoSEQ multiplex PCR, yet TCRdb's version contains in-frame clones alone and is incomplete. The V and J calls and clone size were taken over from that table, and D and trimming were inferred from the DNA. Of 300,000 to 400,000 clones listed, around four fifths are singletons. The TCR originated in a man aged 25 to 45 with active or convalescent COVID-19. The V gene is TRBV9, the J gene TRBJ2-1; D is undetermined. The sequencing input was peripheral blood. The CDR3 region is CASSVSLYNEQFF. In DNA form, the CDR3 reads TGTGCCAGCAGCGTCAGTTTGTACAATGAGCAGTTCTTC. Supplemented by reference TRBV9 and TRBJ2-1, the full variable domain reads DSGVTQTPKHLITATGQRVTLRCSPRSGDLSVYWYQQSLDQGLQFLIQYYNGEERAKGNILERFSAQQFPDLHSELNLSSLELGDSALYFCASSVSLYNEQFFGPGTRLTVL.